This record concerns one TCR beta chain sequence. This clone's antigen is unknown. No much larger clone is present one base from it, and per-base qualities are unavailable. The entry originates in a study of blood T cell repertoires in COVID-19 (dated by TCRdb to about 2020). With respect to the entire study: Samples covering the acute and convalescent phases of COVID-19 were provided by collaborators in the United States, Italy and Spain. Samples were obtained from the ongoing ImmuneRACE study (first 160 participants) and from some 1,300 subjects provided by 6 global collaborators. The repertoires were released in a freely available public database intended as a resource for research on the immune response to SARS-CoV-2. A de-identified subject ID, COVID-19 status, age in years and sex were almost always included in the sample metadata. The material from the prospective study consisted of cDNA or gDNA derived from T cells, B-cell-depleted T cells, or PBMCs. Where available, HLA class I and class II types were taken from metadata supplied by the sample provider and were not determined by assay-based typing. The dataset comprised deeply sampled blood TCRbeta repertoires from subjects exposed to, actively infected with, or recovered from COVID-19. The research as a whole found: The amount of clinical and demographic metadata varied by source and participant and was provided uncurated.

The germline V gene gives CDR1 as MDHEN and CDR2 as SYDVKM. Trimming leaves V shorter by 6 bases and J shorter by 2 bases, with the junction holding 8 bases beyond the gene matches. The cysteine opens and the phenylalanine closes a CDR3 of 15 amino acids. The entry retains the CDR3 DNA only, 45 bases that are in frame from base 1. The immunoSEQ Assay, a bias-controlled multiplex PCR, was used to amplify TCRbeta CDR3 regions from genomic DNA. In the original analysis: Nucleated cell counts per sample were estimated from amplification of reference gene primers within the assay. Sequence reads were collapsed and filtered to measure the absolute abundance of every unique TCRbeta CDR3 rearrangement. For each sample, productive Simpson clonality was calculated as the square root of Simpson's diversity index across productive rearrangements. In TCRdb, the immuneACCESS table is reduced to in-frame sequences with V and J assigned. These tables do not hold every clone; where another copy was compared, an unresolved V gene accounts for under half, and the others remain unexplained. That table furnishes V, J and clone size, whereas the DNA furnished D and trimming. In all, the sample holds about 300,000 clones, and roughly 85% of those were seen once. Under 2% of the sample belongs to the ten largest clones.

Participants in the prospective study were enrolled through a virtual design, were aged 18 to 89 years, and lived in approximately 24 United States geographic areas. Cohort assignment in the prospective study relied on participant-reported clinical history from a screening survey and a study questionnaire. Exposed participants had been in contact, within 2 weeks of entering the study, with a person who had a PCR-confirmed or clinician-diagnosed case of COVID-19. Each participant in the prospective study had whole blood, serum and a nasopharyngeal or oropharyngeal swab collected by mobile phlebotomists. Participants in the prospective study had the option to provide additional blood draws and questionnaires over a 2-month period. Before DNA extraction, blood samples from the prospective study were shipped at room temperature or frozen.

The chain uses TRBV28 and TRBJ2-5; 8 junctional bases match TRBD2. The receptor was isolated from a woman aged 25 to 39 who had been exposed to COVID-19. The sequenced sample consisted of PBMCs or T cells enriched from blood (not recorded which). The CDR3 reads as follows: CASSGAGERQETQYF. The DNA reads as follows: TGTGCCAGCAGCGGAGCGGGGGAGAGACAAGAGACCCAGTACTTC.